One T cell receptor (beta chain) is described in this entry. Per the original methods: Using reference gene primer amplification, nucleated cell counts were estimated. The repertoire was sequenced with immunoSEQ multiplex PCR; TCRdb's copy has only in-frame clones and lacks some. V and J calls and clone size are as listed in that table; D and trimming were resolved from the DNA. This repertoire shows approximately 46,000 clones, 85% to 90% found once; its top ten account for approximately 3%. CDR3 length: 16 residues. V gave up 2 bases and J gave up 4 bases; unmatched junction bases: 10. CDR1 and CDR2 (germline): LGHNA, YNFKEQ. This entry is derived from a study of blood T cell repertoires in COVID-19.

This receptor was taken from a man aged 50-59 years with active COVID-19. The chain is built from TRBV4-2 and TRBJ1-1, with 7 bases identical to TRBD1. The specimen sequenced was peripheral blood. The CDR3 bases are TGTGCCAGCAGCCAACCGGGACAGCGAACTTCCACTGAAGCTTTCTTT. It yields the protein CASSQPGQRTSTEAFF.